This is a list of T cell receptor beta chains from one sample in a study of response to subunit inactivated influenza vaccine. One entry per CDR3 protein, called by TCRdb with MiXCR from the RT-PCR reads. The sample carries about 300,000 distinct CDR3 sequences, 22% recorded once. Sequences were derived from PBMCs from blood, sampled approximately 20 months after vaccination. These receptors all come from a man in his fifties or sixties who received an inactivated influenza vaccine. Each CDR3 is given with its conserved first and last residue. D genes are given only for firm matches. Clone size appears in some rows only: once, few, many, or a class for an expanded clone.

>.|TRBJ1-5|TRBV7-9|16|.
CASSPSSGLRDQPQHF
TGTGCCAGCAGCCCCTCCTCCGGACTCCGGGATCAGCCCCAGCATTTT
>many|TRBJ1-5|TRBV29-1|12|.
CSVGNSNQPQHF
TGCAGCGTTGGTAATAGCAATCAGCCCCAGCATTTT
>.|TRBJ1-2|TRBV7-2|15|TRBD1
CASSGSQGALYGYTF
TGTGCCAGCAGCGGATCACAGGGGGCTCTCTATGGCTACACCTTC
>few|TRBJ1-1|TRBV29-1|12|.
CSVEGLGTEAFF
TGCAGCGTTGAAGGTTTAGGGACTGAAGCTTTCTTT
>.|TRBJ1-2|TRBV2|17|TRBD1
CASSEASARTGRWGYTF
TGTGCCAGCAGTGAAGCGTCGGCCCGGACAGGGCGGTGGGGCTACACCTTC
>.|TRBJ2-7|TRBV11-1|18|.
CASSPGRDRTRSSYEQYF
TGTGCCAGCAGCCCAGGCCGGGACAGGACTAGGAGCTCCTACGAGCAGTACTTC
>.|TRBJ2-7|TRBV5-5|13|.
CASSSIGDFEQYF
TGTGCCAGCAGCTCCATTGGGGATTTCGAGCAGTACTTC
>few|TRBJ1-1|TRBV4-2|15|.
CASSQTVDSSAEAFF
TGTGCCAGCAGCCAAACAGTTGACAGCTCGGCTGAAGCTTTCTTT
>.|TRBJ2-7|TRBV6-2/TRBV6-3|17|TRBD1
CASSQKDRARYSYEQYF
TGTGCCAGCAGTCAGAAGGACAGGGCAAGGTATTCCTACGAGCAGTACTTC
>.|TRBJ2-5|TRBV7-2|15|.
CASSLLSRGVETQYF
TGTGCCAGCAGCCTGCTATCCAGGGGCGTAGAGACCCAGTACTTC
>.|TRBJ1-2|TRBV2|15|.
CASSEPRGQYYGYTF
TGTGCCAGCAGTGAACCCCGGGGGCAATACTATGGCTACACCTTC
>few|TRBJ1-2|TRBV5-1|17|TRBD1
CASRHFPSGGANYGYTF
TGCGCCAGCAGGCACTTCCCTTCAGGGGGCGCTAACTATGGCTACACCTTC
>few|TRBJ2-1|TRBV19|14|.
CASSIKQVNNEQFF
TGTGCCAGTAGTATCAAACAGGTGAACAATGAGCAGTTCTTC
>few|TRBJ2-2|TRBV15|15|.
CATSRGAGLTGELFF
TGTGCCACCAGCAGAGGGGCAGGGCTAACCGGGGAGCTGTTTTTT
>few|TRBJ1-5|TRBV29-1|14|TRBD1
CSVAGTDSDQPQHF
TGCAGCGTCGCCGGGACAGACTCGGATCAGCCCCAGCATTTT
>.|TRBJ2-3|TRBV4-1|13|.
CASSQVGANTQYF
TGCGCCAGCAGCCAAGTGGGGGCTAATACGCAGTATTTT
>.|TRBJ2-7|TRBV12-3/TRBV12-4|14|.
CASSLSGGADEQYF
TGTGCCAGCAGTTTATCGGGGGGCGCGGACGAGCAGTACTTC
>.|TRBJ1-2|TRBV5-5|15|.
CASSSTTGAGYGYTF
TGTGCCAGCAGCTCAACGACAGGAGCCGGGTATGGCTACACCTTC
>.|TRBJ2-1|TRBV29-1|14|TRBD1
CSVPWTGLNNEQFF
TGCAGCGTCCCGTGGACAGGCTTGAACAATGAGCAGTTCTTC
>.|TRBJ2-7|TRBV6-1|11|.
CASTFTYEQYF
TGTGCCAGCACATTTACCTACGAGCAGTACTTC
>.|TRBJ1-5|TRBV20-1|15|.
CSASRGLYSNQPQHF
TGCAGTGCTAGTCGCGGGTTATATAGCAATCAGCCCCAGCATTTT
>.|TRBJ1-1|TRBV9|15|.
CASSEGQGWPTEAFF
TGTGCCAGCAGCGAGGGTCAGGGTTGGCCCACTGAAGCTTTCTTT
>few|TRBJ2-3|TRBV5-1|13|.
CASSLAGSDTQYF
TGCGCCAGCAGCTTGGCGGGGTCCGATACGCAGTATTTT
>.|TRBJ1-1|TRBV13|16|TRBD1
CASSSGTGLSETEAFF
TGTGCCAGCAGTTCCGGGACAGGCTTATCAGAAACTGAAGCTTTCTTT
>many|TRBJ1-1|TRBV4-2|14|.
CASSQDSGYTEAFF
TGTGCCAGCAGCCAAGATAGCGGATACACTGAAGCTTTCTTT
>few|TRBJ1-1|TRBV20-1|13|.
CSAKKGVNTEAFF
TGCAGTGCGAAGAAAGGGGTGAACACTGAAGCTTTCTTT
>few|TRBJ1-4|TRBV28|15|.
CASSPGMMDGEKLFF
TGTGCCAGCAGTCCGGGGATGATGGATGGGGAAAAACTGTTTTTT
>many|TRBJ1-6|TRBV5-1|14|TRBD1
CASSSTGLNSPLHF
TGCGCCAGCAGCTCGACAGGGTTGAATTCACCCCTCCACTTT
>once|TRBJ2-1|TRBV7-2|14|.
CASRRFTSSRGQFF
TGTGCCAGCAGACGATTCACTAGCTCACGGGGGCAGTTCTTC
>.|TRBJ2-7|TRBV10-1|14|.
CASSVNKLPYEQYF
TGCGCCAGCAGTGTCAACAAACTCCCCTACGAGCAGTACTTC
>.|TRBJ1-5|TRBV20-1|16|.
CCARDNTGRSNQPQHF
TGCTGTGCTAGGGATAATACGGGACGGAGCAATCAGCCCCAGCATTTT
>.|TRBJ2-1|TRBV28|15|TRBD2
CASSFSRETYNEQFF
TGTGCCAGCAGTTTCTCGCGGGAGACTTACAATGAGCAGTTCTTC